These 4 T cell receptor beta chains were all obtained from the same sample, sequenced in a study of CD8 T cells in ankylosing spondylitis. From the 5' RACE reads, TCRdb called clonotypes with MiXCR, one entry per CDR3 protein. The table includes approximately 260,000 distinct CDR3 sequences, approximately 20% detected once. Sequenced: blood, either unsorted or a sorted T cell fraction (not recorded which). The origin of the receptors is a male donor with ankylosing spondylitis or in good health (not recorded which).

The chain combines TRBV20-1 with TRBJ2-5; the D is unclear. The CDR3 is 14 residues long. V was trimmed by 6 bases and J by 7 bases, leaving 21 bases between them. Germline V gene lookup returns CDR1 DFQATT and CDR2 SNEGSKA (reference sequence). The CDR3 reads CSAIPGPEVGTQYF. The CDR3 DNA sequence: TGCAGTGCCATTCCCGGGCCCGAGGTCGGGACCCAGTACTTC.

This clonotype came up once. The CDR3 DNA reads TGTGCCAGCAGTTTTCCATGGGGGACTCAGCCCCAGCATTTT. Its protein is CASSFPWGTQPQHF. The gene calls are TRBV28 and TRBJ1-5; possible D gene TRBD1, 5 bases. The V end lost 3 bases, the J end lost 6 bases, and 12 bases lay between the germline ends. From germline, CDR1 is MDHEN and CDR2 SYDVKM. The CDR3 contains 14 residues.

The gene calls are TRBV20-1 and TRBJ2-3; 11 bases align to TRBD2. The germline CDR1 and CDR2 sequences are DFQATT and SNEGSKA (reference sequence). V was clipped by 3 bases and J by 3 bases; unmatched bases: 8. The CDR3 is made up of 16 amino acids. CDR3 coding DNA: TGCAGTGCTAGGGGAGTGAGACTAGCGGGGACAGATACGCAGTATTTT. This translates into CSARGVRLAGTDTQYF.

This clonotype has only a few counts. This sequence joins TRBV4-1 and TRBJ1-5; 9 positions agree with TRBD1. With V trimmed by 0 bases and J by 6 bases, 6 bases remained unmatched. The germline V gene has CDR1 MGHRA and CDR2 YSYEKL. This CDR3 is 16 amino acids long. CDR3 sequence (DNA): TGCGCCAGCAGCCAAGACACAGGGGGCCTTAGTCAGCCCCAGCATTTT. Amino acid sequence: CASSQDTGGLSQPQHF.